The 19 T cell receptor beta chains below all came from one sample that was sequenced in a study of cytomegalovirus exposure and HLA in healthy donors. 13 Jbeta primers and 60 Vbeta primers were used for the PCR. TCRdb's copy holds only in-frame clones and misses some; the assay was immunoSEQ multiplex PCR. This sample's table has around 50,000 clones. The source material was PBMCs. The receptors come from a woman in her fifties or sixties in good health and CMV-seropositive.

CDR3 protein: CASSQGGLRSNEQYF. The CDR3 DNA sequence: TGTGCCAGCAGCCAGGGGGGCTTGAGAAGCAACGAGCAGTACTTC. The chain joins TRBV21-1 to TRBJ2-7; TRBD1 is the table's D call and was not checked against the DNA. TRBV21-1 is given as a pseudogene. The CDR3 runs to 15 residues.

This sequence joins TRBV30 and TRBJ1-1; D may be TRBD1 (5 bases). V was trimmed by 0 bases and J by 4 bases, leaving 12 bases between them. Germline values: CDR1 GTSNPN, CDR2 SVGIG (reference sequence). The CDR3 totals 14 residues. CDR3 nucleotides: TGTGCCTGGAGTGTACTGGGCAGGGTCACTGAAGCTTTCTTT. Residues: CAWSVLGRVTEAFF.

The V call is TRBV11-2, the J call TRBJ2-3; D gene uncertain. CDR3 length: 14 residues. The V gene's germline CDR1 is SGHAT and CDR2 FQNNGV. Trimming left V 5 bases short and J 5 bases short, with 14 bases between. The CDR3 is CASSLRPGGDTQYF. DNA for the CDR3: TGTGCCAGCAGCCTTCGACCAGGTGGAGATACGCAGTATTTT.

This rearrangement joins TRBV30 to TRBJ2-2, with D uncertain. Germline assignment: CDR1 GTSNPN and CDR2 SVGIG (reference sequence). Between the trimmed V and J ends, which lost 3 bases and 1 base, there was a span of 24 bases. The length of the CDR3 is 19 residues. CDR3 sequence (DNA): TGTGCCTGGAGCGTCCTACGCCCCCATGGGCATGAGAACACCGGGGAGCTGTTTTTT. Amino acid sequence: CAWSVLRPHGHENTGELFF.

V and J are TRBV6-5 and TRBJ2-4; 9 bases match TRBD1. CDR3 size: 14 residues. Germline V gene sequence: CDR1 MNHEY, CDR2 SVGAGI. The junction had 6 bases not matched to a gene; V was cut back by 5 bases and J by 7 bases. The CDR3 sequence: CASSPGQGWNIQYF. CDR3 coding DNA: TGTGCCAGCAGTCCGGGACAGGGATGGAACATTCAGTACTTC.

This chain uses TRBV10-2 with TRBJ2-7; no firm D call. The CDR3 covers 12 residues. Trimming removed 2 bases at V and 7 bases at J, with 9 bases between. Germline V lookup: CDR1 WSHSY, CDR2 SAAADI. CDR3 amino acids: CASSEISGEQYF. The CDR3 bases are TGCGCCAGCAGTGAGATATCAGGAGAGCAGTACTTC.

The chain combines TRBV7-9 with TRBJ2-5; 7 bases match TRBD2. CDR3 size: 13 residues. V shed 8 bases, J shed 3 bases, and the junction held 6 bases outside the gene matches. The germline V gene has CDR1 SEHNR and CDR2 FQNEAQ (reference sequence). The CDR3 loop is CASCLAVEETQYF. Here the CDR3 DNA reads TGTGCCAGCTGCCTAGCGGTAGAAGAGACCCAGTACTTC. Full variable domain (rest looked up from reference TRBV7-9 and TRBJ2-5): DTGVSQNPRHKITKRGQNVTFRCDPISEHNRLYWYRQTLGQGPEFLTYFQNEAQLEKSRLLSDRFSAERPKGSFSTLEIQRTEQGDSAMYLCASCLAVEETQYFGPGTRLLVL.

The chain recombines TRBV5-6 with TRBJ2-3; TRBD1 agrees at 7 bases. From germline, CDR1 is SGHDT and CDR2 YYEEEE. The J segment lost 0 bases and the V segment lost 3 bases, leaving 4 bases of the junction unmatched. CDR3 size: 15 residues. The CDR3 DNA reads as TGTGCCAGCAGCTGGGGACAGACCAGCACAGATACGCAGTATTTT. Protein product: CASSWGQTSTDTQYF.

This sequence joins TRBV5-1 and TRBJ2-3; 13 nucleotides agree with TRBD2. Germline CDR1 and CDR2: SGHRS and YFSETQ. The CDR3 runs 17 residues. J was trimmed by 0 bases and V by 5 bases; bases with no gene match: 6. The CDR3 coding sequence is TGCGCCAGCAGTCGGACTAGCGGGGGCCCAAGCACAGATACGCAGTATTTT. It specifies CASSRTSGGPSTDTQYF.

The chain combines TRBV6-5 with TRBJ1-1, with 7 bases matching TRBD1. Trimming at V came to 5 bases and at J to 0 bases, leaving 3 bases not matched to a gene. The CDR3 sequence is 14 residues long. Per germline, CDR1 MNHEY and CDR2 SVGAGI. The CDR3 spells CASSRDRVNTEAFF. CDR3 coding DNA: TGTGCCAGCAGTCGAGACAGGGTGAACACTGAAGCTTTCTTT.

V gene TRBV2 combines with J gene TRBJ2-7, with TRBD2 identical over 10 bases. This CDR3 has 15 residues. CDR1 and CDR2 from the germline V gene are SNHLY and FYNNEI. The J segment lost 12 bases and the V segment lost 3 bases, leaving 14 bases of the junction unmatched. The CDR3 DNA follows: TGTGCCAGCAGTGATCGCCATACTAGCGGGGCGGCGCGGTACTTC. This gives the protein CASSDRHTSGAARYF.

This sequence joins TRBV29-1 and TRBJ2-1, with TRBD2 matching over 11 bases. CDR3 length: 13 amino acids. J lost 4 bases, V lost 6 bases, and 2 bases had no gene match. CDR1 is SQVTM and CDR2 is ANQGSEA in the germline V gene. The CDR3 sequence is CSVGLADYNEQFF. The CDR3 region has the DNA TGCAGCGTGGGACTAGCGGATTACAATGAGCAGTTCTTC.

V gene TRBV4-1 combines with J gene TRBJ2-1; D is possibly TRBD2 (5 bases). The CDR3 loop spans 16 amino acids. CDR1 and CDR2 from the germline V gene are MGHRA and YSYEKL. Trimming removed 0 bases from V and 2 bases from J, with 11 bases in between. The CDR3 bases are TGCGCCAGCAGCCAAGATGCTAGCCCCACCTACAATGAGCAGTTCTTC. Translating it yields CASSQDASPTYNEQFF.

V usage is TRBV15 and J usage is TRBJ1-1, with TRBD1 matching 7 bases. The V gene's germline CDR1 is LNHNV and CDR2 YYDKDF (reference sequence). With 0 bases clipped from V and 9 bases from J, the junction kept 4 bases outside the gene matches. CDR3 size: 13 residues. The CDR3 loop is CATSRDLRGQAFF. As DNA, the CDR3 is TGTGCCACCAGCAGAGATCTTAGGGGGCAAGCTTTCTTT. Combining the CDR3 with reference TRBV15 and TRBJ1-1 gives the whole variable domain DAMVIQNPRYQVTQFGKPVTLSCSQTLNHNVMYWYQQKSSQAPKLLFHYYDKDFNNEADTPDNFQSRRPNTSFCFLDIRSPGLGDTAMYLCATSRDLRGQAFFGQGTRLTVV.

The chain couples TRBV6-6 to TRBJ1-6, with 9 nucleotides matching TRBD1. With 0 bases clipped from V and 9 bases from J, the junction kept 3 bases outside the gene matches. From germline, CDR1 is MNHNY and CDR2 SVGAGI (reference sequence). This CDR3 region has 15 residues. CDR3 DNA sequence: TGTGCCAGCAGTTACTCCGGGACAGGGAGTTCACCCCTCCACTTT. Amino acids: CASSYSGTGSSPLHF.

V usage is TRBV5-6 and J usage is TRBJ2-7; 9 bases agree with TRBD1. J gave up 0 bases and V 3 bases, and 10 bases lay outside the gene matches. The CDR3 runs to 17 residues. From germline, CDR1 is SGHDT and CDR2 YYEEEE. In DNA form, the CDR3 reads TGTGCCAGCAGCTCACCACCCGGGACAGGGAGCTCCTACGAGCAGTACTTC. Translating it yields CASSSPPGTGSSYEQYF.

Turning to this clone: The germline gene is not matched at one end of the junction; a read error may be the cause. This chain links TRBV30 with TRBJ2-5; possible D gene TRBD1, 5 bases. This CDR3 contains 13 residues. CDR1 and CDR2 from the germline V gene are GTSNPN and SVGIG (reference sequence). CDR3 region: CAWNPGWGRGLNF. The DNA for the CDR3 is TGTGCCTGGAACCCAGGTTGGGGTAGGGGTTTGAACTTC.

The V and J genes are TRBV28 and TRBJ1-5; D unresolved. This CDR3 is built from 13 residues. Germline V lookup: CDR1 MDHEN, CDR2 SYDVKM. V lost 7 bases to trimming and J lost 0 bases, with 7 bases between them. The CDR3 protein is CASISPSNQPQHF. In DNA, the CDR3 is TGTGCCAGCATCTCCCCTAGCAATCAGCCCCAGCATTTT.

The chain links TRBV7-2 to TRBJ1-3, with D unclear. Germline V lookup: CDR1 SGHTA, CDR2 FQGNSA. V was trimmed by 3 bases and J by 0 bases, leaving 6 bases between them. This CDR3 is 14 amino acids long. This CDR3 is CASSLGSSGNTIYF. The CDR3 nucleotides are TGTGCCAGCAGCTTGGGCAGCTCTGGAAACACCATATATTTT.